Included here is one T cell receptor (beta chain) sequence, with context. Its antigen is not known. The read stops 3 residues short of the end of the CDR3; the missing end is completed from the germline J gene. The sample belongs to a study of T cells in women clearing cervical HPV infection. Study-level results: Effector/memory and HPV-specific T cells were not isolated, and association timing is unknown. CIN3+ cases had significantly higher TCR repertoire richness than controls, but evenness did not differ.

Clones were read by immunoSEQ multiplex PCR, and TCRdb kept only the in-frame ones, dropping some. The sample yields tens of thousands of clones, of which the top ten take up around 0.98%. The length of the CDR3 is 15 residues. Germline V gives CDR1 KGHSH, CDR2 LQKENI. The receptor comes from a woman between 18 and 75 years old with a cervical HPV16 infection that either progressed to CIN3+ or cleared (not recorded which). The gene calls are TRBV18 and TRBJ2-3; 7 bases agree with TRBD2. The sample consisted of blood buffy coat. The part of the CDR3 DNA that was read is TGTGCCAGCTCACAAAATCCGGGGGGAGAGGAGACG. As protein: CASSQNPGGEET. The CDR3 in full is CASSQNPGGEETQYF. Using reference TRBV18 and TRBJ2-3 for the parts outside the CDR3, the full variable domain is NAGVMQNPRHLVRRRGQEARLRCSPMKGHSHVYWYRQLPEEGLKFMVYLQKENIIDESGMPKERFSAEFPKEGPSILRIQQVVRGDSAAYFCASSQNPGGEETQYFGPGTRLTVL.